This passage covers 26 T cell receptor beta chains from one sample sequenced in a study of blood T cell repertoires in COVID-19. Produced via immunoSEQ multiplex PCR; TCRdb's table is partial and in-frame only. The sample contains roughly 120,000 clones, roughly nine tenths of which appear only once. The sequencing input was peripheral blood. These receptors came from a man in his sixties or seventies with active or convalescent COVID-19.

The genes are TRBV25-1 and TRBJ2-5; D might be TRBD2 (6 bases). Per the germline V gene, CDR1 is MGHDK and CDR2 is SYGVNS. This CDR3 region has 12 residues. V was shortened by 4 bases and J by 3 bases, with 6 bases between the two germline ends. CDR3 bases: TGTGCCAGCAGTGGGACTAAAGAGACCCAGTACTTC. Translation: CASSGTKETQYF.

The J gene is TRBJ1-6, the V gene TRBV13; TRBD1 is a possible D gene (5 bases). The germline V gene encodes CDR1 PRHDT and CDR2 FYEKMQ (reference sequence). V was cut by 5 bases and J by 5 bases, with 10 bases left in between. CDR3 length equals 14 residues. CDR3 DNA sequence: TGTGCCAGCAGCCGACAGAGTGATAATTCACCCCTCCACTTT. As protein: CASSRQSDNSPLHF.

The chain joins TRBV5-5 to TRBJ2-7; 11 bases match TRBD2. Germline CDR1 SGHKS, CDR2 YYEKEE (reference sequence). Germline trimming cut 4 bases from V and 4 bases from J; bases unmatched to any gene: 7. The CDR3 totals 15 residues. CDR3 residues: CASSPGLAGLYEQYF. The CDR3 region has the DNA TGTGCCAGCAGCCCCGGACTAGCGGGCCTGTACGAGCAGTACTTC.

The rearrangement joins TRBV19 to TRBJ2-7; D may be TRBD1 (6 bases). The CDR3 runs 13 residues. The ends were cut back, 7 bases at V and 3 bases at J, with 13 bases in the middle. Germline assignment: CDR1 LNHDA and CDR2 SQIVND (reference sequence). The DNA for the CDR3 is TGTGCCAGTACCTCGGGACAAGGCTACGAGCAGTACTTC. Residues: CASTSGQGYEQYF.

The chain recombines TRBV20-1 with TRBJ2-4; TRBD2 matches 12 bases. Germline assignment: CDR1 DFQATT and CDR2 SNEGSKA (reference sequence). The V segment lost 3 bases and the J segment 2 bases; nucleotides outside the gene matches: 11. The CDR3 loop spans 18 amino acids. CDR3: CSASAELAGGRTKNIQYF. The CDR3 DNA sequence: TGCAGTGCTAGTGCGGAGCTAGCGGGAGGGCGAACCAAAAACATTCAGTACTTC.

The chain carries TRBV14 and TRBJ2-3; 11 bases map to TRBD2. Germline assignment: CDR1 SGHDN and CDR2 FVKESK. The CDR3 spans 18 residues. Losses at the gene ends were 6 bases for V and 0 bases for J; bases not matched to a gene: 11. The DNA for the CDR3 is TGTGCCAGCAGTCGTTTGACTAGCGGGAAATCTAGCACAGATACGCAGTATTTT. Protein: CASSRLTSGKSSTDTQYF. Filled out from reference TRBV14 and TRBJ2-3, the complete variable domain reads EAGVTQFPSHSVIEKGQTVTLRCDPISGHDNLYWYRRVMGKEIKFLLHFVKESKQDESGMPNNRFLAERTGGTYSTLKVQPAELEDSGVYFCASSRLTSGKSSTDTQYFGPGTRLTVL.

The V gene is TRBV7-2, the J gene TRBJ1-2; a possible D gene is TRBD1 (6 bases). The V and J ends lost 5 bases and 1 base respectively, with 8 bases between them. The CDR3 consists of 13 residues. Germline CDR1 reads SGHTA; CDR2 reads FQGNSA. This CDR3 reads CASSRDINYGYTF. CDR3 in DNA: TGTGCCAGCAGCCGGGACATTAACTATGGCTACACCTTC.

This clone has a handful of counts. The rearrangement links TRBV18 to TRBJ1-2; 8 bases fit TRBD1. V shed 5 bases and J 6 bases; nucleotides not matched to a gene: 8. Germline CDR1 KGHSH, CDR2 LQKENI. The CDR3 contains 14 residues. The CDR3 loop is CASSSGQGGDGYTF. In DNA form, the CDR3 reads TGTGCCAGCTCATCAGGACAGGGTGGAGATGGCTACACCTTC. Full variable domain (remainder filled in from reference TRBV18 and TRBJ1-2): NAGVMQNPRHLVRRRGQEARLRCSPMKGHSHVYWYRQLPEEGLKFMVYLQKENIIDESGMPKERFSAEFPKEGPSILRIQQVVRGDSAAYFCASSSGQGGDGYTFGSGTRLTVV.

V gene TRBV11-2 combines with J gene TRBJ2-6; D remains ambiguous. CDR1 is SGHAT and CDR2 is FQNNGV in the germline V gene. CDR3 length: 15 amino acids. Trimming left V 0 bases short and J 1 base short, with 4 bases between. CDR3 in DNA: TGTGCCAGCAGCTTAGATCTGTCTGGGGCCAACGTCCTGACTTTC. This translates into CASSLDLSGANVLTF.

CDR3 in amino acids: CASSSTGGPYNEQFF. The DNA for the CDR3 is TGTGCCAGCAGTTCGACAGGGGGGCCCTACAATGAGCAGTTCTTC. The chain combines TRBV27 with TRBJ2-1, with 9 bases lining up with TRBD1. The germline gives CDR1 MNHEY, CDR2 SMNVEV (reference sequence). V dropped 4 bases and J dropped 2; count of bases not matched to a gene: 3. The CDR3 is 15 amino acids.

The chain uses TRBV11-2 and TRBJ2-1; 16 positions match TRBD2. Germline V gene lookup returns CDR1 SGHAT and CDR2 FQNNGV. With 4 bases clipped from V and 13 bases from J, the junction kept 7 bases outside the gene matches. CDR3 size: 15 residues. The CDR3 sequence is CASSSQGTSGRAQFF. For the CDR3, the DNA is TGTGCCAGCAGCTCCCAAGGGACTAGCGGGAGGGCCCAGTTCTTC.

This sequence joins TRBV5-1 and TRBJ1-3; weak D call: TRBD1 (6 bases). V was shortened by 1 base and J by 0 bases, with 8 bases between the two germline ends. Germline CDR1 and CDR2: SGHRS and YFSETQ. The length of the CDR3 is 15 residues. CDR3 amino acids: CASSLRGGSGNTIYF. The CDR3 DNA follows: TGCGCCAGCAGCTTGAGGGGGGGCTCTGGAAACACCATATATTTT.

The chain couples TRBV2 to TRBJ2-5; the D gene is possibly TRBD2 (5 bases). The CDR3 sequence is 14 residues long. V was pared by 8 bases and J by 3 bases, with 16 bases between. Germline lookup yields CDR1 SNHLY and CDR2 FYNNEI. CDR3 nucleotides: TGTGCCAGCGCACTAGACTCAACTGAAGAGACCCAGTACTTC. Protein product: CASALDSTEETQYF.

This sequence joins TRBV9 and TRBJ1-2; D is unresolved. The CDR3 has 13 residues. Germline V CDR1 and CDR2: SGDLS, YYNGEE. The germline V and J ends were trimmed by 1 base and 3 bases, with 7 bases remaining between them. The CDR3 region has the DNA TGTGCCAGCAGCGTATCCCCTGACTATGGCTACACCTTC. As protein: CASSVSPDYGYTF.

This chain connects TRBV19 to TRBJ1-2; TRBD1 might be the D (6 bases). Trimming took off 9 bases at V and 5 bases at J, with 13 bases between the two ends. Germline CDR1 and CDR2: LNHDA and SQIVND (reference sequence). This CDR3 has 12 residues. DNA of the CDR3: TGTGCCAGCAAACAGGGTGCTTATGGCTACACCTTC. It translates to CASKQGAYGYTF.

This chain joins TRBV5-1 and TRBJ1-2; possibly TRBD1 for D (6 bases). Germline loops: CDR1 SGHRS, CDR2 YFSETQ. Trimming took 1 base from V and 0 from J, leaving 13 bases between them. CDR3 length: 16 amino acids. For the CDR3, the DNA is TGCGCCAGCAGCTTGCAAACAGGGACCGCTAACTATGGCTACACCTTC. It codes for CASSLQTGTANYGYTF.

This chain connects TRBV7-9 to TRBJ2-5; D perhaps matches TRBD2 (5 bases). The CDR3 has 13 residues. V was trimmed by 2 bases and J by 3 bases, leaving 7 bases between them. CDR1 is SEHNR and CDR2 is FQNEAQ in the germline V gene (reference sequence). In DNA form, the CDR3 reads TGTGCCAGCAGCTTACTAGCAGAAGAGACCCAGTACTTC. It specifies CASSLLAEETQYF. Filled out from reference TRBV7-9 and TRBJ2-5, the complete variable domain reads DTGVSQNPRHKITKRGQNVTFRCDPISEHNRLYWYRQTLGQGPEFLTYFQNEAQLEKSRLLSDRFSAERPKGSFSTLEIQRTEQGDSAMYLCASSLLAEETQYFGPGTRLLVL.

The chain combines TRBV19 with TRBJ2-7, with 7 positions matching TRBD2. Trimming took 4 bases from V and 6 from J; bases not matched to a gene: 9. The CDR3 runs 14 residues. Germline CDR1 and CDR2: LNHDA and SQIVND (reference sequence). CDR3 amino acids: CASSKLAPPGEQYF. The DNA for the CDR3 is TGTGCCAGTAGTAAACTAGCGCCACCTGGCGAGCAGTACTTC.

The chain has TRBV20-1 and TRBJ2-5, with TRBD2 matching over 7 bases. The CDR3 consists of 15 residues. J was trimmed by 10 bases and V by 3 bases; bases with no gene match: 17. Germline V gene data show CDR1 as DFQATT and CDR2 as SNEGSKA (reference sequence). The DNA for the CDR3 is TGCAGTGCTAGTCCTGTAGCGGCTACTAGGGAGGGCCAGTACTTC. Protein sequence: CSASPVAATREGQYF.

This chain uses TRBV5-1 with TRBJ2-7; 9 positions agree with TRBD1. The V segment lost 4 bases and the J segment 5 bases; nucleotides outside the gene matches: 13. This CDR3 comprises 16 residues. In germline, CDR1 is SGHRS, CDR2 YFSETQ. In DNA form, the CDR3 reads TGCGCCAGCAGCCAACCTGAGACAGGGGGAGGTGACGAGCAGTACTTC. It codes for CASSQPETGGGDEQYF.

This chain joins TRBV19 and TRBJ1-6; TRBD1 matches 8 bases. J was trimmed by 9 bases and V by 7 bases; bases with no gene match: 11. This CDR3 is built from 15 residues. From germline, CDR1 is LNHDA and CDR2 SQIVND (reference sequence). CDR3 sequence (DNA): TGTGCCAGTACCTATACCGGACAGGGCAGTTCACCCCTCCACTTT. Its translation: CASTYTGQGSSPLHF.

The chain couples TRBV6-6 to TRBJ2-7, with D perhaps matching TRBD2 (6 bases). The V gene lost 3 bases and the J gene lost 2 bases, with 14 bases spanning the gap. The CDR3 is 15 residues long. CDR1 is MNHNY and CDR2 is SVGAGI in the germline V gene (reference sequence). CDR3 loop: CASSYPAGGTYEQYF. The DNA for the CDR3 is TGTGCCAGCAGTTATCCAGCGGGTGGGACCTACGAGCAGTACTTC.

The V and J genes are TRBV15 and TRBJ2-7; D is unresolved. In germline, CDR1 is LNHNV, CDR2 YYDKDF (reference sequence). This CDR3 has 15 residues. Trimming removed 2 bases at V and 1 base at J, with 12 bases between. CDR3: CATSRTSEESYEQYF. The CDR3 DNA sequence: TGTGCCACCAGCAGAACCAGCGAAGAGTCCTACGAGCAGTACTTC.

The V gene is TRBV7-9, the J gene TRBJ2-2; TRBD2 might be the D (5 bases). Germline values: CDR1 SEHNR, CDR2 FQNEAQ (reference sequence). The V gene lost 4 bases and the J gene lost 3 bases, with 9 bases spanning the gap. The CDR3 loop spans 14 amino acids. The CDR3 DNA follows: TGTGCCAGCAGCTACGGACTCTACACCGGGGAGCTGTTTTTT. Translation: CASSYGLYTGELFF.

The chain combines TRBV19 with TRBJ2-3, with 12 bases fitting TRBD1. CDR1 LNHDA and CDR2 SQIVND come from the germline V gene (reference sequence). This CDR3 spans 15 amino acids. Unmatched junction bases numbered 7, after V lost 7 bases and J lost 5 bases. Here the CDR3 reads CASNEGQGAGDTQYF. CDR3 DNA: TGTGCCAGTAACGAGGGACAGGGGGCAGGAGATACGCAGTATTTT. Based on the CDR3 plus reference TRBV19 and TRBJ2-3, the full variable domain is DGGITQSPKYLFRKEGQNVTLSCEQNLNHDAMYWYRQDPGQGLRLIYYSQIVNDFQKGDIAEGYSVSREKKESFPLTVTSAQKNPTAFYLCASNEGQGAGDTQYFGPGTRLTVL.

Here the CDR3 reads CASSATGGRTEAFF. In DNA form, the CDR3 reads TGTGCCAGTAGTGCGACAGGGGGCAGGACTGAAGCTTTCTTT. The gene calls are TRBV19 and TRBJ1-1; 10 bases agree with TRBD1. J lost 5 bases, V lost 5 bases, and 5 bases had no gene match. This CDR3 region has 14 residues. The V gene's germline CDR1 is LNHDA and CDR2 SQIVND (reference sequence).